This TCR beta chain was retrieved from a study of CD8 T cells in ankylosing spondylitis. The study's findings and limits: One TCR beta motif, made up of eight or nine highly homologous variants, appeared characteristic of ankylosing spondylitis blood. Disease-linked clones displayed a CD8+ phenotype and appeared relatively rarely in peripheral blood. Reported data indicate significant enrichment of disease-linked clones within matched ankylosing spondylitis synovial fluid.

Of note for this clonotype: Its antigen is unidentified.

Quantitative barcoded 5'-RACE was used to prepare TCR beta libraries. TCRdb re-derived calls from the 5' RACE reads in MiXCR, one entry per CDR3 protein. The profile shows 250,000 to 350,000 distinct CDR3 sequences, around 20% of them singletons. With 4 bases removed from V and 0 bases from J, the gap between germline ends came to 15 bases. The CDR3 sequence is 15 residues long. Germline loops: CDR1 SQVTM, CDR2 ANQGSEA. The chain uses TRBV29-1 and TRBJ1-1; no reliable D call. This TCR was recovered from a female donor with ankylosing spondylitis or in good health (not recorded which). Sequencing was carried out using blood, either unsorted or a sorted T cell fraction (not recorded which). The CDR3 nucleotides are TGCAGCGTTGGACGGTCAAGCGGGATGAACACTGAAGCTTTCTTT. Translated: CSVGRSSGMNTEAFF.